This paragraph covers one T cell receptor (beta chain) sequence. The data were obtained in a study of patients and donors after allogeneic stem cell transplantation. TCRdb re-derived calls from the RT-PCR reads in MiXCR, one entry per CDR3 protein. The sample carries 920,000 or so distinct CDR3 sequences, roughly 18% recorded once. V was clipped by 6 bases and J by 7 bases; unmatched bases: 11. Germline V gene sequence: CDR1 DFQATT, CDR2 SNEGSKA (reference sequence). CDR3 length: 15 amino acids. The chain employs TRBV20-1 and TRBJ1-6, with TRBD1 identical over 8 bases. The sequencing input was blood, either unsorted or a sorted T cell fraction (not recorded which). This TCR was sampled from a human donor who was either an allogeneic HSCT recipient or a stem cell or donor lymphocyte infusion donor (not recorded which). It is not recorded whose cells these are; they may come from a transplant donor. The CDR3 DNA follows: TGCAGTGCCCTCCCCGGGACAGGCAGAAATTCACCCCTCCACTTT. As protein: CSALPGTGRNSPLHF.